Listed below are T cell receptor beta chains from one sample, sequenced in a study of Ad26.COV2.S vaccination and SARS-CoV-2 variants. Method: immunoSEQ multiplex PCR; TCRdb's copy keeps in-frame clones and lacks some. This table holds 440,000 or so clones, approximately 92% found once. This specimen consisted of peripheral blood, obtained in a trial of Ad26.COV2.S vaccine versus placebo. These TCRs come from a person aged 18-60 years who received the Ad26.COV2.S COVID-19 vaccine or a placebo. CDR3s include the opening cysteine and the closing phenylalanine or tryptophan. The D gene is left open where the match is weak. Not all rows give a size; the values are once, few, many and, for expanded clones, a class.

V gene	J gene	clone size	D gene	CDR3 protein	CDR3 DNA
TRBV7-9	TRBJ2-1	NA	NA	CASSSISGGQFF	TGTGCCAGCAGCTCGATTTCGGGCGGGCAGTTCTTC
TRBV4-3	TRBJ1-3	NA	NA	CASSQGTVGNTIYF	TGCGCCAGCAGCCAAGGGACGGTTGGAAACACCATATATTTT
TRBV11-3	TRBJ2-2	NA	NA	CASYRTDNTGELFF	TGTGCCAGCTATCGGACCGATAACACCGGGGAGCTGTTTTTT
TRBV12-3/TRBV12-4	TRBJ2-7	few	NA	CASSLGSYEQYF	TGTGCCAGCAGTTTGGGCTCCTACGAGCAGTACTTC
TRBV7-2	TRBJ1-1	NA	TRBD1	CASSLANEGQEAFF	TGTGCCAGCAGCTTAGCGAATGAGGGACAGGAAGCTTTCTTT
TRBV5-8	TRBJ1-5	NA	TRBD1	CASSHGQGYQPQHF	TGTGCCAGCAGCCATGGACAGGGTTATCAGCCCCAGCATTTT
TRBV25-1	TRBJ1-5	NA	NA	CASSIQPQHF	TGTGCCAGCAGTATTCAGCCCCAGCATTTT
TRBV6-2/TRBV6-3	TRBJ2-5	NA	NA	CASSYSRQLKSIQETQYF	TGTGCCAGCAGTTACTCGCGGCAGTTGAAGTCAATCCAAGAGACCCAGTACTTC
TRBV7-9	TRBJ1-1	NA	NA	CASTETGQINTEAFF	TGTGCCAGCACCGAAACCGGACAGATTAACACTGAAGCTTTCTTT
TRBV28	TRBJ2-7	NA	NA	CASSFGPTEQYF	TGTGCCAGCAGTTTTGGCCCAACCGAGCAGTACTTC
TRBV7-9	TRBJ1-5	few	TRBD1	CASSLGTGPIKGDQPQHF	TGTGCCAGCAGCTTAGGGACAGGGCCTATTAAAGGTGATCAGCCCCAGCATTTT
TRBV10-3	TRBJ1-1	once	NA	CAISVGGNTEAFF	TGTGCCATCAGTGTAGGGGGGAACACTGAAGCTTTCTTT
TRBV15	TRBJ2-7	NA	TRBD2	CATAMFGRDYEQYF	TGTGCCACCGCCATGTTCGGGAGGGACTACGAGCAGTACTTC
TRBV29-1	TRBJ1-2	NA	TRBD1	CSVERDRGYDGYTF	TGCAGCGTCGAACGGGACAGGGGGTATGATGGCTACACCTTC
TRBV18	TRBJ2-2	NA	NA	CASSPQVDTGELFF	TGTGCCAGCTCACCACAGGTAGACACCGGGGAGCTGTTTTTT
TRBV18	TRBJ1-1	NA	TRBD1	CASSKQGEGTEAFF	TGTGCCAGCTCAAAACAGGGGGAGGGCACTGAAGCTTTCTTT
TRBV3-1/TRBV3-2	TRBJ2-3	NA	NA	CASSQDLEGVQYF	TGTGCCAGCAGCCAAGATCTTGAGGGAGTGCAGTATTTT
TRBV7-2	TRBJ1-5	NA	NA	CASSRTVGNQPQHF	TGTGCCAGCAGCCGGACAGTTGGCAATCAGCCCCAGCATTTT
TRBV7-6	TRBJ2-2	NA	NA	CASSFPLGGVGTGELFF	TGTGCCAGCAGCTTCCCGTTGGGGGGAGTGGGCACCGGGGAGCTGTTTTTT
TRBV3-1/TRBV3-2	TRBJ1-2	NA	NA	CASSQEGSYGYTF	TGTGCCAGCAGCCAAGAAGGGTCCTATGGCTACACCTTC
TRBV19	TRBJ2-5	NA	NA	CASSIARLGKETQYF	TGTGCCAGTAGTATAGCTAGGCTAGGAAAAGAGACCCAGTACTTC
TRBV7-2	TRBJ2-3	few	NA	CASSLVRDTGGRDTQYF	TGTGCCAGCAGCTTAGTAAGGGACACTGGGGGGCGAGATACGCAGTATTTT
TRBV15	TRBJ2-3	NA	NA	CATSREWGLGTDTQYF	TGTGCCACCAGCAGAGAGTGGGGGCTTGGTACAGATACGCAGTATTTT
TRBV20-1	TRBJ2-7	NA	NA	CSARWHEQYF	TGCAGTGCTAGGTGGCACGAGCAGTACTTC
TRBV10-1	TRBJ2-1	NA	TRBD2	CASSDRWSSGGENEQFF	TGCGCCAGCAGTGATAGATGGTCTAGCGGGGGGGAAAATGAGCAGTTCTTC
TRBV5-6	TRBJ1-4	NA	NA	CASSLVATNEKLFF	TGTGCCAGCAGCTTGGTAGCAACTAATGAAAAACTGTTTTTT
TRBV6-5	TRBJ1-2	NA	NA	CASNRLGATGGYTF	TGTGCCAGCAACAGACTAGGGGCCACGGGTGGCTACACCTTC
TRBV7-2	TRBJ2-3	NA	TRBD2	CASSDGLEILVTDTQYF	TGTGCCAGCAGTGACGGACTAGAGATACTCGTCACAGATACGCAGTATTTT
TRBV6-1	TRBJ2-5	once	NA	CASSESGRGKETQYF	TGTGCCAGCAGTGAGTCGGGGCGGGGAAAAGAGACCCAGTACTTC
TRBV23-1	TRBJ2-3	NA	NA	CASSQSAGGTDTQYF	TGCGCCAGCAGTCAATCCGCAGGGGGCACAGATACGCAGTATTTT
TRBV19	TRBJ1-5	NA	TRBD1	CASSTRQGSGNQPQHF	TGTGCCAGTAGTACCCGACAGGGGAGCGGCAATCAGCCCCAGCATTTT
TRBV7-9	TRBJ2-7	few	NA	CASSLISYEQYF	TGTGCCAGCAGCTTAATCAGCTACGAGCAGTACTTC
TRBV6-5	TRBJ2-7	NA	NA	CASRSGRYEQYF	TGTGCCAGCAGGTCCGGGCGCTACGAGCAGTACTTC
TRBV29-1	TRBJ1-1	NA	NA	CSVAAYEAFF	TGCAGCGTTGCCGCCTATGAAGCTTTCTTT
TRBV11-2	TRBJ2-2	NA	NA	CASSSGQTGELFF	TGTGCCAGCAGCTCCGGACAGACCGGGGAGCTGTTTTTT
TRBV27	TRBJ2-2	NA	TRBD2	CASTTGTSSTGELFF	TGTGCCAGCACCACCGGGACTAGTTCCACCGGGGAGCTGTTTTTT
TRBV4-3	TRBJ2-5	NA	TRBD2	CASSQYQSGGLQETQYF	TGCGCCAGCAGCCAATATCAAAGCGGGGGCCTGCAAGAGACCCAGTACTTC
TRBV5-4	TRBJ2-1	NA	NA	CASSPMVGGMSYNEQFF	TGTGCCAGCAGCCCTATGGTAGGCGGGATGTCCTACAATGAGCAGTTCTTC
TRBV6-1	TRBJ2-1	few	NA	CASSEGAAEHNEQFF	TGTGCCAGCAGTGAAGGGGCAGCAGAACACAATGAGCAGTTCTTC
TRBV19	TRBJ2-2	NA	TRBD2	CASSIIIGGGFTGELFF	TGTGCCAGTAGTATAATAATCGGCGGGGGATTCACCGGGGAGCTGTTTTTT
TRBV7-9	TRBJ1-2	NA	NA	CASILDDGQFDGYTF	TGTGCCAGCATCCTAGATGATGGACAGTTCGATGGCTACACCTTC
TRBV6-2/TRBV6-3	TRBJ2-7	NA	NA	CASSPHYEQYF	TGTGCCAGCAGTCCCCACTACGAGCAGTACTTC
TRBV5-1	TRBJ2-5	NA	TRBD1	CASSLGQGGQETQYF	TGCGCCAGCAGCCTCGGACAGGGTGGTCAAGAGACCCAGTACTTC
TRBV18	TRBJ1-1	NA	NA	CASSPWLTVENTEAFF	TGTGCCAGCTCACCGTGGTTGACAGTAGAGAACACTGAAGCTTTCTTT
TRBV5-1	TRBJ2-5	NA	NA	CASSLVPSSSETQYF	TGCGCCAGCAGCTTGGTTCCTAGTTCCTCAGAGACCCAGTACTTC
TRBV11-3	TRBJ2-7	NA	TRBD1	CASSVRGQGGSYEQYF	TGTGCCAGCAGCGTAAGAGGACAGGGAGGAAGCTACGAGCAGTACTTC
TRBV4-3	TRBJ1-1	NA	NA	CASSQVRDTEAFF	TGCGCCAGCAGCCAAGTACGCGACACTGAAGCTTTCTTT
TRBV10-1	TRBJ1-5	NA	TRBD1	CASSEDRGDQPQHF	TGCGCCAGCAGTGAGGACAGGGGGGATCAGCCCCAGCATTTT